This T cell receptor beta chain was identified during a study of CD8+ T cells in alopecia areata. Indicated treatment: oral pan-JAK inhibitor, 5-10 mg twice daily. Collection of lesional scalp punch biopsies and peripheral blood was performed in alopecia areata patients. As concerns this clone: Its specificity is not known.

Regarding the study as a whole: Researchers report lesional scalp, most notably alopecia totalis/universalis, outstripped normal scalp in clonality. Whereas mice showed it more clearly, TCR sharing across patients was murkier, possibly because of HLA.

RNA was extracted and reverse transcribed into cDNA as the sequencing template. The data were produced by immunoSEQ multiplex PCR, yet TCRdb's version contains in-frame clones alone and is incomplete. The sample has some 150,000 clones; roughly 50% are singletons. The CDR3 runs to 14 residues. Looked up from germline, CDR1 is SEHNR and CDR2 is FQNEAQ (reference sequence). J lost 2 bases, V lost 11 bases, and 8 bases had no gene match. The chain recombines TRBV7-9 with TRBJ2-2, with 7 bases fitting TRBD1. The receptor comes from a human donor with alopecia areata. The sequencing here drew on CD8+ T cells sorted from blood, taken at week 4, from a patient treated with tofacitinib. The CDR3 bases are TGTGCCGACATGGACAGGTCAAACACCGGGGAGCTGTTTTTT. It specifies CADMDRSNTGELFF.